This T cell receptor (beta chain) came from a study of cytotoxic CD8 clonotypes in ibrutinib-treated CLL. On the study more broadly: The group held 11 relapsed/refractory and about 15 treatment-naive patients, with roughly 17 IGHV unmutated. Whole-study findings and limits: Measured clonality at baseline was greater than in age-matched healthy donors and tracked with circulating CD8+ T-cell counts. Whereas clonality rose at ibrutinib response, it declined toward baseline at progression. Public clonotypes, an uncommon group, contracted or remained stable on treatment.

The ends were cut back, 11 bases at V and 6 bases at J, with 14 bases in the middle. The germline gives CDR1 MNHEY, CDR2 SVGAGI. This CDR3 is built from 12 residues. Clones were read by immunoSEQ multiplex PCR, and TCRdb kept only the in-frame ones, dropping some. Counted here are tens of thousands of clones, around 60% occurring once; the ten biggest clones make up about a fifth. With regard to this clone: The antigen remains unidentified.

This specimen was PBMCs, taken after 24 months of ibrutinib treatment. The J gene is TRBJ2-4, the V gene TRBV6-5; possible D gene TRBD2, 6 bases. This sequence originates from a human donor with chronic lymphocytic leukemia. CDR3: CAPVRGGNIQYF. CDR3 bases: TGTGCCCCTGTGCGGGGAGGAAACATTCAGTACTTC.